Each of the 27 T cell receptor beta chains below was sequenced from the same sample in a study of CD8 T cells in ankylosing spondylitis. In TCRdb, the 5' RACE reads were re-called with MiXCR into one record per CDR3 protein. The sample yields under 200,000 distinct CDR3 sequences, 11% seen once. Sequenced sample: blood, either unsorted or a sorted T cell fraction (not recorded which). These TCRs come from a male donor with ankylosing spondylitis or in good health (not recorded which).

As for this clonotype: Given a much more abundant clone one base away, this may be a read error. The rearrangement uses TRBV4-2 and TRBJ2-5; D uncertain. This CDR3 comprises 12 residues. Germline-derived CDR1 and CDR2 are LGHNA and YNFKEQ. The DNA for the CDR3 is TGTGCCAGCAGCCAAGATCGAGAGACCAAGTACTTC. Amino acid sequence: CASSQDRETKYF.

In this sample, this clonotype turned up many times. This chain joins TRBV12-3 or TRBV12-4 and TRBJ1-1; 7 bases are a match to TRBD1. Germline trimming cut 5 bases from V and 3 bases from J; bases unmatched to any gene: 6. CDR3 size: 14 residues. The CDR3 here is CASSPQGVDTEAFF. CDR3 sequence (DNA): TGTGCCAGCAGTCCTCAGGGGGTTGACACTGAAGCTTTCTTT.

The chain is built from TRBV20-1 and TRBJ2-2; D remains unclear. CDR3 length equals 16 residues. Germline lookup yields CDR1 DFQATT and CDR2 SNEGSKA (reference sequence). V lost 3 bases and J 1 base, leaving 15 bases between the germline ends. The CDR3 protein is CSASPMHNRNTGELFF. The CDR3, as DNA: TGCAGTGCTAGTCCCATGCACAACCGGAACACCGGGGAGCTGTTTTTT.

This clonotype was seen a few times. The chain has TRBV7-8 and TRBJ2-2; D is ambiguous. The V end lost 5 bases, the J end lost 1 base, and 8 bases lay between the germline ends. Germline V lookup: CDR1 SGHVS, CDR2 FQNEAQ. This CDR3 contains 14 residues. The CDR3 nucleotides are TGTGCCAGCAGCAAGGACGGGAACACCGGGGAGCTGTTTTTT. Translated: CASSKDGNTGELFF.

In its sample, this clonotype was seen many times. V usage is TRBV2 and J usage is TRBJ2-7; perhaps TRBD1 as D (6 bases). The CDR3 runs to 13 residues. Germline V lookup: CDR1 SNHLY, CDR2 FYNNEI. Trimming took off 6 bases at V and 3 bases at J, with 12 bases between the two ends. CDR3 region: CASRVDRSYEQYF. The CDR3, as DNA: TGTGCCAGCAGAGTTGACAGGAGCTACGAGCAGTACTTC.

At least ten counts were recorded for this clonotype. This chain uses TRBV12-3 or TRBV12-4 with TRBJ2-7; D is perhaps TRBD1 (5 bases). The CDR3 sequence is 12 residues long. With 2 bases removed from V and 3 bases from J, the gap between germline ends came to 5 bases. CDR3 amino acids: CASSLRGYEQYF. The CDR3 nucleotides are TGTGCCAGCAGTTTAAGGGGCTACGAGCAGTACTTC.

The chain employs TRBV5-1 and TRBJ2-3, with TRBD2 identical over 9 bases. CDR1 SGHRS and CDR2 YFSETQ come from the germline V gene. CDR3 length: 15 amino acids. Unmatched junction bases numbered 3, after V lost 0 bases and J lost 4 bases. The CDR3 loop reads CASSLEAGGADTQYF. The DNA of the CDR3 is TGCGCCAGCAGCTTGGAAGCGGGAGGAGCAGATACGCAGTATTTT. The full variable domain, with the rest looked up from reference TRBV5-1 and TRBJ2-3, is KAGVTQTPRYLIKTRGQQVTLSCSPISGHRSVSWYQQTPGQGLQFLFEYFSETQRNKGNFPGRFSGRQFSNSRSEMNVSTLELGDSALYLCASSLEAGGADTQYFGPGTRLTVL.

The rearrangement joins TRBV20-1 to TRBJ2-3, with 13 positions matching TRBD2. J was trimmed by 5 bases and V by 0 bases; bases with no gene match: 14. The germline gives CDR1 DFQATT, CDR2 SNEGSKA (reference sequence). The CDR3 loop spans 19 amino acids. CDR3 protein: CSARDIFRGLAGDGDTQYF. CDR3 coding DNA: TGCAGTGCTAGAGATATATTCCGAGGACTAGCGGGGGACGGAGATACGCAGTATTTT.

This chain links TRBV12-3 or TRBV12-4 with TRBJ1-2; a weak D match, TRBD1 (5 bases). V was pared by 2 bases and J by 4 bases, with 8 bases between. The CDR3 has 13 amino acids. CDR3 residues: CASSLRTPYGYTF. The DNA for the CDR3 is TGTGCCAGCAGTTTACGGACACCCTATGGCTACACCTTC.

This clonotype was recorded once. One base away lies a much larger clone, so this may be a sequencing read error. This sequence joins TRBV13 and TRBJ2-1; D ambiguous. The germline gives CDR1 PRHDT, CDR2 FYEKMQ (reference sequence). The CDR3 sequence is 17 residues long. The V and J ends lost 3 bases and 1 base respectively, with 16 bases between them. CDR3 sequence (DNA): TGTGCCAGCAGCTTGTCCCAGCGCACCAAATCCTACAATGAGCAGTTCTTC. It encodes CASSLSQRTKSYNEQFF.

A note on this clonotype: A much larger clone differs from this one at a single base, so this may be a read error. The V and J genes are TRBV29-1 and TRBJ2-5; D is unclear. Looked up from germline, CDR1 is SQVTM and CDR2 is ANQGSEA. The CDR3 contains 12 residues. V was trimmed by 8 bases and J by 4 bases, leaving 14 bases between them. CDR3 in amino acids: CSSLRSSETQYF. In nucleotides, the CDR3 is TGCAGCTCACTGAGGAGTTCAGAGACCCAGTACTTC.

This clonotype was detected ten times or more. The chain joins TRBV6-2 or TRBV6-3 to TRBJ1-2; 7 positions agree with TRBD1. Unmatched junction bases numbered 9, after V lost 0 bases and J lost 2 bases. The V gene's germline CDR1 is MNHEY and CDR2 SVGEGT. The CDR3 contains 17 residues. The CDR3 nucleotides read TGTGCCAGCAGTTACTCGGACGACAGGGCGAACAACTATGGCTACACCTTC. Translated: CASSYSDDRANNYGYTF.

This clonotype was recorded many times. V and J are TRBV7-7 and TRBJ2-5; the match to TRBD2 covers 9 bases. Per the germline V gene, CDR1 is SSHAT and CDR2 is FNYEAQ (reference sequence). The V gene end was trimmed by 2 bases and the J gene end by 5 bases; junction bases not matched to a gene: 6. CDR3 length: 15 residues. CDR3 in DNA: TGTGCCAGCAGCTTACGGCGGGGGGGCGGCGAGACCCAGTACTTC. It translates to CASSLRRGGGETQYF.

A few counts support this clonotype. The CDR3 is CASSMAAGNQETQYF. The CDR3 bases are TGTGCCAGTAGTATGGCCGCAGGCAACCAAGAGACCCAGTACTTC. The gene calls are TRBV19 and TRBJ2-5; D is unresolved. Germline V gene sequence: CDR1 LNHDA, CDR2 SQIVND (reference sequence). V shed 3 bases and J shed 0 bases, with 11 bases lying between them. The CDR3 is made up of 15 amino acids.

There are many counts of this clonotype. J is TRBJ2-3 and V is TRBV7-6; D call uncertain. Trimming pared 4 bases from V and 6 bases from J, leaving 8 bases between. The CDR3 covers 12 residues. From germline, CDR1 is SGHVS and CDR2 FNYEAQ. The CDR3 bases are TGTGCCAGCAGCTCGATGAGGGATACGCAGTATTTT. It is translated as CASSSMRDTQYF.

This clonotype was counted between two and nine times. This chain joins TRBV6-1 and TRBJ2-1, with unresolved D. V shed 1 base and J shed 7 bases, with 8 bases lying between them. The CDR3 has 13 residues. CDR1 is MNHNS and CDR2 is SASEGT in the germline V gene. CDR3 sequence (DNA): TGTGCCAGCAGTGAAGGCCCGTGGAATGAGCAGTTCTTC. It is translated as CASSEGPWNEQFF.

This clonotype has ten or more counts. The chain joins TRBV14 to TRBJ2-6; D is uncertain. This CDR3 spans 16 amino acids. Germline CDR1 reads SGHDN; CDR2 reads FVKESK. V was clipped by 5 bases and J by 0 bases, with 11 bases between them. CDR3 sequence reads: CASSSITFSGANVLTF. The CDR3 coding sequence is TGTGCCAGCAGCTCCATCACATTCTCTGGGGCCAACGTCCTGACTTTC.

Notes on this clonotype: A much larger clone sits a single nucleotide away, making a read error possible. The V gene is TRBV24-1, the J gene TRBJ2-2, with unresolved D. This CDR3 spans 14 amino acids. The ends were cut back, 12 bases at V and 5 bases at J, with 18 bases in the middle. Germline V gene lookup returns CDR1 KGHDR and CDR2 SFDVKD. For the CDR3, the DNA is TGTGCCGCCGCGTCTGGGCTACGGACCGGGGAGCTGTTTTTT. Translating it yields CAAASGLRTGELFF.

This clonotype has ten or more counts. The chain has TRBV20-1 and TRBJ1-1; 7 nucleotides agree with TRBD1. Germline lookup yields CDR1 DFQATT and CDR2 SNEGSKA (reference sequence). This CDR3 spans 16 amino acids. Trimming took 5 bases from V and 3 from J; bases not matched to a gene: 15. Written as DNA, the CDR3 is TGCAGTGCTCCCCCGGGGGGGCAGGGGGTTGACACTGAAGCTTTCTTT. Its translation is CSAPPGGQGVDTEAFF.

Worth noting for this clonotype: A read error may be the cause here, since a much bigger clone is one base away. V usage is TRBV20-1 and J usage is TRBJ2-6, with a weak D call TRBD2 (5 bases). Trimming pared 4 bases from V and 0 bases from J, leaving 13 bases between. This CDR3 has 16 amino acids. Germline CDR1 reads DFQATT; CDR2 reads SNEGSKA (reference sequence). Written as DNA, the CDR3 is TGCAGTGCTACAGGACTTACGGACTCTGGGGCCAACGTCCTGACTTTC. It is translated as CSATGLTDSGANVLTF.

This clonotype turned up a few times. The chain recombines TRBV21-1 with TRBJ1-6. TRBV21-1 is designated a pseudogene. This CDR3 is built from 16 residues. CDR3 sequence (DNA): TGTGCCAGCAGCCTCGTGGGGAGCTCCTATAATTCACCCCTCCACTTT. As protein: CASSLVGSSYNSPLHF.

The chain employs TRBV6-1 and TRBJ2-5; D gene uncertain. Germline CDR1 and CDR2: MNHNS and SASEGT. The CDR3 runs 13 residues. The V end lost 6 bases, the J end lost 1 base, and 9 bases lay between the germline ends. CDR3 nucleotides: TGTGCCAGCAGCGTGGGCCCCCAAGAGACCCAGTACTTC. Residues: CASSVGPQETQYF.

J is TRBJ2-1 and V is TRBV7-7; the D gene is possibly TRBD2 (7 bases). The length of the CDR3 is 15 residues. The germline gives CDR1 SSHAT, CDR2 FNYEAQ (reference sequence). Trimming removed 5 bases from V and 5 bases from J, with 16 bases in between. The CDR3 spells CASSLDGGGDNEQFF. The CDR3 DNA reads as TGTGCCAGCAGCCTCGACGGAGGGGGGGACAATGAGCAGTTCTTC.

In its sample, this clonotype was seen many times. This sequence joins TRBV28 and TRBJ2-4, with a tentative D call TRBD1 (5 bases). V was shortened by 2 bases and J by 3 bases, with 14 bases between the two germline ends. Per the germline V gene, CDR1 is MDHEN and CDR2 is SYDVKM. The CDR3 has 16 residues. In DNA form, the CDR3 reads TGTGCCAGCAGTTTACGGCCAGGGAAGGGCAAAAACATTCAGTACTTC. This translates into CASSLRPGKGKNIQYF.

This clonotype occurred many times. This chain joins TRBV5-1 and TRBJ2-7; 7 bases are shared with TRBD1. The length of the CDR3 is 17 residues. Germline CDR1 is SGHRS and CDR2 is YFSETQ. V gave up 0 bases and J gave up 0 bases; unmatched junction bases: 9. CDR3 DNA: TGCGCCAGCAGCTTGGCTACGACAGGGCCTGCCTCCTACGAGCAGTACTTC. Protein sequence: CASSLATTGPASYEQYF.

This clonotype has a handful of counts. J is TRBJ1-1 and V is TRBV7-2; 9 nucleotides match TRBD1. Trimming took 0 bases from V and 8 from J; bases not matched to a gene: 4. The CDR3 contains 14 residues. Germline V gene data show CDR1 as SGHTA and CDR2 as FQGNSA. The CDR3 DNA reads as TGTGCCAGCAGCTTAGCGGGACAGGGCTGGGAAGCTTTCTTT. Protein: CASSLAGQGWEAFF.

This clonotype was observed at least ten times. V and J are TRBV5-1 and TRBJ2-3; TRBD2 matches at 11 bases. CDR3 length equals 16 residues. V lost 4 bases, J lost 0 bases, and 4 bases stayed unmatched. Germline CDR1 SGHRS, CDR2 YFSETQ. This CDR3 reads CASSSRLAGSTDTQYF. DNA of the CDR3: TGCGCCAGCAGCAGTCGACTAGCGGGGAGCACAGATACGCAGTATTTT.